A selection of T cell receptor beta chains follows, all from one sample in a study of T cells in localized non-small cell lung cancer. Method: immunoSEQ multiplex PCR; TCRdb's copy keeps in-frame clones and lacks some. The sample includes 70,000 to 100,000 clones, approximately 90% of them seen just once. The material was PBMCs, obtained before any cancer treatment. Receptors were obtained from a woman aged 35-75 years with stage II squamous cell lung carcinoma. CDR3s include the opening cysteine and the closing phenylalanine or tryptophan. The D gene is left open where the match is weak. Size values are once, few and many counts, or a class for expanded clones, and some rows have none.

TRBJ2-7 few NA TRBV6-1 TGTGCCAGCAATGTTGCTGGGCCGAACTACGAGCAGTACTTC CASNVAGPNYEQYF
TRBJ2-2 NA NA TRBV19 TGTGCCAGTAGTATCTTGTACGGGGGGGAGCTGTTTTTT CASSILYGGELFF
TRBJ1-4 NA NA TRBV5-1 TGCGCCAGCAGCCTTGGACGGAATGAAAAACTGTTTTTT CASSLGRNEKLFF
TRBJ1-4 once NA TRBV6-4 TGTGCCAGCAGGGCCGTGGCAGGGTTCGGAGCTAATGAAAAACTGTTTTTT CASRAVAGFGANEKLFF
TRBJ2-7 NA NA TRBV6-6 TGTGCCAGCAGTAGGGACCGAACCTACGAGCAGTACTTC CASSRDRTYEQYF
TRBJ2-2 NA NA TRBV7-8 TGTGCCAGCAGCTCCGGGACCCAGGGCGGGGAGCTGTTTTTT CASSSGTQGGELFF
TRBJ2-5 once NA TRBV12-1 TGTGCCAGCAGCTTTAAGTTGGCGGGGGGTGTAGAGACCCAGTACTTC CASSFKLAGGVETQYF
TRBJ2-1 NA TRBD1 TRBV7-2 TGTGCCAGCAGTCAGGGGGTAGGGGGCGGGTTTGATGAGCAGTTCTTC CASSQGVGGGFDEQFF
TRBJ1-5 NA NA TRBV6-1 TGTGCCAGCAGTGAAGTTGCCCTCCAGGCTAATCAGCCCCAGCATTTT CASSEVALQANQPQHF
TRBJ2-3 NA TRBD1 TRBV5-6 TGTGCCAGCAGCTTGGTCCAGGGGGAAGATACGCAGTATTTT CASSLVQGEDTQYF
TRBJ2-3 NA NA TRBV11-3 TGTGCCAGCAGCTTAGGTCGGGGTCGGACAGATACGCAGTATTTT CASSLGRGRTDTQYF
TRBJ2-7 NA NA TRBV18 TGTGCCAGCTCACCCCTCACTTTGACAGAATTTTACGAGCAGTACTTC CASSPLTLTEFYEQYF
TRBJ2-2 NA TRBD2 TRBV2 TGTGCCAGCAGCAGGACGCGGGAGGGCCACACCGGGGAGCTGTTTTTT CASSRTREGHTGELFF
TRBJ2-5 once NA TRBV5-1 TGCGCCAGCAGCTTATTCGGTAACTCCCTACAAGAGACCCAGTACTTC CASSLFGNSLQETQYF
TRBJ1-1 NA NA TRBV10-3 TGTGCCACCCGAGGGACTGAAGCTTTCTTT CATRGTEAFF
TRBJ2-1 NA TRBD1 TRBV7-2 TGTGCCAGCAGCTTAGTCAGGGGGTTTCTGTTCTTC CASSLVRGFLFF
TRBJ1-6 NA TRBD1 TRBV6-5 TGTGCCAGCAGCCGGGACAGCTATAATTCACCCCTCCACTTT CASSRDSYNSPLHF
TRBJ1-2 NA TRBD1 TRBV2 TGTGCCAGCAGTGAGGGGGGACAGGGGCATGGCTACACCTTC CASSEGGQGHGYTF
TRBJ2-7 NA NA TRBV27 TGTGCCAGCAGTTTAGGACAGTTCTCCTACGAGCAGTACTTC CASSLGQFSYEQYF
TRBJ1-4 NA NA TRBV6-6 TGTGCCAGCAGGGGGAACAGGGAAAAACTGTTTTTT CASRGNREKLFF
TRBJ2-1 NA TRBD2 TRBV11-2 TGTGCCAGCTCAATGACTCCCGGGGGGGGGCTCGATGAGCAGTTCTTC CASSMTPGGGLDEQFF
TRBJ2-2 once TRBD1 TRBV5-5 TGTGCCAGCAGCAAGCCCGGGACAGGGCCCACCGGGGAGCTGTTTTTT CASSKPGTGPTGELFF
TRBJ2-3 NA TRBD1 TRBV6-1 TGTGCCAGCAGTGAAGGGACAGGGGCCCTTAAGGCGCAGTATTTT CASSEGTGALKAQYF
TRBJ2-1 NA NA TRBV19 TGTGCCAGTAGTACCTTCTCCTACAATGAGCAGTTCTTC CASSTFSYNEQFF
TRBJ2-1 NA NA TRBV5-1 TGCGCCAGCCACGGGGGGCGCGCCTACAATGAGCAGTTCTTC CASHGGRAYNEQFF
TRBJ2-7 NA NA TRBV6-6 TGTGCCAGCATCTTTAATGGGAACCCCTCCTACGAGCAGTACTTC CASIFNGNPSYEQYF
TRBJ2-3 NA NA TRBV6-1 TGTGCCAGCAGTGCCCTGACACCGGGACCATCCACAGATACGCAGTATTTT CASSALTPGPSTDTQYF
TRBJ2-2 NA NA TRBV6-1 TGTGCCAGCAGTGAATCGGACAGAAACACCGGGGAGCTGTTTTTT CASSESDRNTGELFF
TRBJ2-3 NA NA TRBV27 TGTGCCAGCAGACCTGGGGGCCAGAGCACAGATACGCAGTATTTT CASRPGGQSTDTQYF
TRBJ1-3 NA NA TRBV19 TGTGCCACGTGCGAGGGGCGTCCAGGTGGAAACACCATATATTTT CATCEGRPGGNTIYF
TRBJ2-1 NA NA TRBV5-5 TGTGCCAGCAGCTTGGGGGGCAGTGAGCAGTTCTTC CASSLGGSEQFF